Described below is a single T cell receptor (beta chain) sequence and its context. Its target is not known. This CDR3 contains 11 residues. Germline CDR1 is SQVTM and CDR2 is ANQGSEA. From the 5' RACE reads, TCRdb lists one entry per CDR3 protein and no DNA. The sample includes 400,000 to 450,000 distinct CDR3 sequences. This entry belongs to a study of T cells expressing NK-cell markers. Study at large: The eight sequenced donors comprised seven who were HCMV-seropositive and one who was seronegative.

Notes on the study in general: Four of the donors also had these clonotypes leading their CD3+CD56-NKG2C+ fraction.

This TCR came from a woman aged 18 to 69 in good health. Sequenced material: blood T cells: a sorted CD56 or NKG2C T cell subset, CD4+ or CD8+ T cells, or bulk PBMC T cells (not recorded which). The V and J genes are TRBV29-1 and TRBJ2-5. CDR3 sequence reads: CSVGYSETQYF.